This entry lists 14 T cell receptor beta chains sequenced from one sample in a study of shared clonotypes between healthy human individuals. Using immunoSEQ multiplex PCR, the repertoire was profiled, and TCRdb retains in-frame clones only, with some absent. The data contain around 1,000,000 clones, roughly 77% of them singletons. The specimen was memory CD4+ T cells from PBMCs. The subset denotes: CD45RA-negative fraction. Source of these receptors: a young man in good health. Some clones in this sample may be carry-over from other donors' samples.

V is TRBV6-1 and J is TRBJ2-3, with D hard to call. The CDR3 length is 16 residues. Germline V gene data show CDR1 as MNHNS and CDR2 as SASEGT. V was shortened by 3 bases and J by 1 base, with 14 bases between the two germline ends. The CDR3 coding sequence is TGTGCCAGCAGTGATCTTATCGTTGAGCGCACAGATACGCAGTATTTT. This gives the protein CASSDLIVERTDTQYF.

This clone was found many times. The J gene is TRBJ2-1, the V gene TRBV19; 11 bases are a match to TRBD2. Germline-derived CDR1 and CDR2 are LNHDA and SQIVND (reference sequence). This CDR3 region has 13 residues. J gave up 13 bases and V 5 bases, and 7 bases lay outside the gene matches. The CDR3 here is CASSPLAGGPQFF. The DNA of the CDR3 is TGTGCCAGTAGTCCCTTAGCGGGAGGGCCCCAGTTCTTC.

The CDR3 loop reads CSVEGVKLISTDTQYF. The CDR3 DNA reads TGCAGCGTTGAAGGTGTGAAGCTGATTAGCACAGATACGCAGTATTTT. J is TRBJ2-3 and V is TRBV29-1; no firm D call. Germline values: CDR1 SQVTM, CDR2 ANQGSEA. V was trimmed by 1 base and J by 0 bases, leaving 14 bases between them. This CDR3 comprises 16 residues.

Note on this clone: This likely traces to a read error, being one base from a far larger clone. This rearrangement joins TRBV15 to TRBJ1-5; D remains unclear. Per the germline V gene, CDR1 is LNHNV and CDR2 is YYDKDF (reference sequence). This CDR3 region has 13 residues. DNA of the CDR3: TGTGCCACCAACAGAGATTATAATCAGCCCCAGCATTTT. Its translation: CATNRDYNQPQHF.

CDR3 sequence: CASSLTGQTQHF. The CDR3 DNA is TGTGCCAGCAGCTTAACGGGACAGACCCAGCATTTT. The rearrangement links TRBV7-2 to TRBJ1-5, with 7 bases fitting TRBD1. The germline V gene encodes CDR1 SGHTA and CDR2 FQGNSA. This CDR3 spans 12 amino acids. The ends lost 2 bases at V and 11 bases at J; junction bases unmatched: 3.

J is TRBJ1-2 and V is TRBV6-5; D might be TRBD1 (6 bases). Per germline, CDR1 MNHEY and CDR2 SVGAGI. Trimming left V 4 bases short and J 6 bases short, with 15 bases between. The CDR3 runs to 14 residues. CDR3 region: CASSWDGGENGYTF. The CDR3 nucleotides read TGTGCCAGCAGTTGGGATGGGGGCGAGAATGGCTACACCTTC.

The chain is built from TRBV29-1 and TRBJ2-1, with 14 bases lining up with TRBD2. Per the germline V gene, CDR1 is SQVTM and CDR2 is ANQGSEA. V was pared by 6 bases and J by 5 bases, with 9 bases of the junction left unmatched. The CDR3 is 16 residues long. The CDR3 region has the DNA TGCAGCGTCCGACCCCCGGGACTAGCGGGGGACAATGAGCAGTTCTTC. Its protein is CSVRPPGLAGDNEQFF.

The rearrangement uses TRBV28 and TRBJ1-2; the D gene is possibly TRBD1 (5 bases). The CDR3 sequence is 14 residues long. The ends were cut back, 5 bases at V and 4 bases at J, with 14 bases in the middle. The germline gives CDR1 MDHEN, CDR2 SYDVKM. The chain's CDR3 is CASSGPLGLYGYTF. The CDR3 region has the DNA TGTGCCAGCAGTGGCCCCCTGGGGCTCTATGGCTACACCTTC.

V is TRBV6-5 and J is TRBJ2-1, with D possibly being TRBD2 (5 bases). This CDR3 spans 14 amino acids. V lost 0 bases and J lost 4, with 7 bases in between. Germline CDR1 and CDR2: MNHEY and SVGAGI. CDR3: CASSYSRGYNEQFF. The CDR3 DNA reads as TGTGCCAGCAGTTACTCGAGAGGGTACAATGAGCAGTTCTTC.

This clone is a singleton in its sample. Other DNA sequences in the sample encode the same CDR3. J is TRBJ1-1 and V is TRBV4-3; D call uncertain. V lost 0 bases and J lost 1, with 9 bases in between. From germline, CDR1 is LGHNA and CDR2 YSLEER. This CDR3 is built from 15 residues. Here the CDR3 reads CASSQEWSANTEAFF. CDR3 coding DNA: TGCGCCAGCAGCCAAGAGTGGTCGGCGAACACTGAAGCTTTCTTT.

The chain joins TRBV7-3 to TRBJ2-1; 7 bases align to TRBD2. The CDR3 totals 12 residues. Germline values: CDR1 SGHTA, CDR2 FQGTGA. V was pared by 1 base and J by 13 bases, with 4 bases of the junction left unmatched. The CDR3 protein is CASSLNAGAQFF. The DNA for the CDR3 is TGTGCCAGCAGCTTAAATGCGGGAGCCCAGTTCTTC.

V usage is TRBV4-2 and J usage is TRBJ2-4; 7 bases align to TRBD2. The CDR3 contains 16 residues. V gave up 1 base and J gave up 8 bases; unmatched junction bases: 11. Germline CDR1 and CDR2: LGHNA and YNFKEQ. CDR3 in amino acids: CASSQGLGGRTDIQYF. CDR3 coding DNA: TGTGCCAGCAGCCAAGGTCTCGGCGGGAGAACGGACATTCAGTACTTC.

The chain combines TRBV6-5 with TRBJ1-1; D might be TRBD1 (5 bases). Between the trimmed V and J ends, which lost 1 base and 1 base, there was a span of 7 bases. The CDR3 length is 14 residues. Germline V lookup: CDR1 MNHEY, CDR2 SVGAGI. CDR3 region: CASSYFQGNTEAFF. CDR3 nucleotide sequence: TGTGCCAGCAGTTACTTCCAGGGGAACACTGAAGCTTTCTTT.

This clone came up a few times. The rearrangement joins TRBV28 to TRBJ1-1; D call uncertain. Per the germline V gene, CDR1 is MDHEN and CDR2 is SYDVKM. Trimming pared 8 bases from V and 5 bases from J, leaving 12 bases between. The CDR3 consists of 12 residues. The CDR3 region is CASGLSLTEAFF. The DNA of the CDR3 is TGTGCCAGCGGCCTTAGTCTAACTGAAGCTTTCTTT.